These T cell receptor beta chains were read from a single sample in a study of blood T cell repertoires in COVID-19. TCRdb's copy holds only in-frame clones and misses some; the assay was immunoSEQ multiplex PCR. The repertoire holds 200,000 to 250,000 clones, with roughly 75% as singletons. Source material: peripheral blood. Every receptor here comes from a woman between 70 and 85 years old with acute or convalescent COVID-19. Both conserved end residues are part of each CDR3. A D gene is named only where the DNA matches it firmly. Clone sizes are given selectively: once, few, many, or a class where the clone is expanded.

TRBV28	TRBJ2-3	-	-	TGTGCCAGCAGTTCTCCGAACAGGGCCGATACGCAGTATTTT	CASSSPNRADTQYF
TRBV3-1/TRBV3-2	TRBJ2-7	-	TRBD2	TGTGCCAGCAGCCAAGTTACCAGCGGGAGATATGAGCAGTACTTC	CASSQVTSGRYEQYF
TRBV6-5	TRBJ1-6	-	-	TGTGCCAGCAGTTACTCGGGGCAGGGTGTGTATTCACCCCTCCACTTT	CASSYSGQGVYSPLHF
TRBV12-3/TRBV12-4	TRBJ1-1	-	-	TGTGCCAGCAGTAGTACAGGGAACACTGAAGCTTTCTTT	CASSSTGNTEAFF
TRBV5-1	TRBJ2-2	-	TRBD2	TGCGCCAGCAGCTTGGAGGCGGGAGGCGGTACCGGGGAGCTGTTTTTT	CASSLEAGGGTGELFF
TRBV7-9	TRBJ2-2	-	TRBD2	TGTGCCAGCAGCCATAGAAGGACTAGAACCGGGGAGCTGTTTTTT	CASSHRRTRTGELFF
TRBV6-5	TRBJ2-7	-	-	TGTGCCAGCAGTTACGAGGCCTCCTACGAGCAGTACTTC	CASSYEASYEQYF
TRBV27	TRBJ1-1	-	-	TGTGCCAGCAGTCCGCAGGGATTGTACACTGAAGCTTTCTTT	CASSPQGLYTEAFF
TRBV6-5	TRBJ2-7	-	TRBD2	TGTGCCAGCAGTTCGCTAGCGGGAGGGCCAATGTACGAGCAGTACTTC	CASSSLAGGPMYEQYF
TRBV28	TRBJ1-3	-	-	TGTGCCGGCGGCAGTAATGGAAACACCATATATTTT	CAGGSNGNTIYF
TRBV4-1	TRBJ1-4	-	-	TGCGCCAGCAGCCAAAGTCCAGCGGGGGGTTTTGAAAAACTGTTTTTT	CASSQSPAGGFEKLFF
TRBV18	TRBJ1-1	-	-	TGTGCCAGCTCACCCTCTTCAGGGGTCACTGAAGCTTTCTTT	CASSPSSGVTEAFF
TRBV28	TRBJ2-3	-	TRBD1	TGTGCCAGCAGCCGACAGGGGTCAGATACGCAGTATTTT	CASSRQGSDTQYF
TRBV28	TRBJ2-3	-	TRBD1	TGTGCCAGCAGTTCCTTACCTCAGGGGGATAACACAGATACGCAGTATTTT	CASSSLPQGDNTDTQYF
TRBV28	TRBJ2-7	-	TRBD1	TGTGCCAGCAGTTTATCCGGGACAGGGTACGAGCAGTACTTC	CASSLSGTGYEQYF
TRBV5-4	TRBJ2-7	-	-	TGTGCCAGCAGCTTTACCGGCGAGCAGTACTTC	CASSFTGEQYF
TRBV9	TRBJ2-3	-	TRBD2	TGTGCCAGCAGCGTCGAGCCAGCGGGAGGGAGGGATACGCAGTATTTT	CASSVEPAGGRDTQYF
TRBV3-1/TRBV3-2	TRBJ2-5	-	-	TGTGCCAGCAGCCAAGGCGACGGGGAGACCCAGTACTTC	CASSQGDGETQYF
TRBV27	TRBJ2-7	-	-	TGTGCCAGCAGTTTATCCCCCACACCCTACGAGCAGTACTTC	CASSLSPTPYEQYF
TRBV7-9	TRBJ1-2	-	-	TGTGCCAGCAGCTTACAGCAGGCCAACTATGGCTACACCTTC	CASSLQQANYGYTF
TRBV28	TRBJ2-1	once	TRBD2	TGTGCCAGCAGTTTACCGGGACTATACAATGAGCAGTTCTTC	CASSLPGLYNEQFF
TRBV25-1	TRBJ1-2	few	-	TGTGCCAGCAGCTCTCAGGGATGGGGCTATGGCTACACCTTC	CASSSQGWGYGYTF
TRBV7-9	TRBJ1-2	-	TRBD1	TGTGCCAGCAGCTTAGAGGAGGGACAGGGGGACTATGGCTACACCTTC	CASSLEEGQGDYGYTF
TRBV28	TRBJ2-5	-	-	TGTGCCAGCAGTTTCCCAGGGTTTACGGAGACCCAGTACTTC	CASSFPGFTETQYF
TRBV27	TRBJ2-1	many	TRBD2	TGTGCCAGCAGTTTATCTGGGACTAGCGGGAGAAGTGGTGAGCAGTTCTTC	CASSLSGTSGRSGEQFF
TRBV2	TRBJ1-2	-	TRBD1	TGTGCCAGCAGTGGGGGGACAGTACTAGCTAACTATGGCTACACCTTC	CASSGGTVLANYGYTF
TRBV5-1	TRBJ2-7	-	-	TGCGCCAGCAGCTCACAGTATACCCCCCACGAGCAGTACTTC	CASSSQYTPHEQYF
TRBV18	TRBJ1-2	-	TRBD1	TGTGCCAGCTCACCATACACCCAGACAGGGTCTAACTATGGCTACACCTTC	CASSPYTQTGSNYGYTF
TRBV5-8	TRBJ2-2	-	-	TGTGCCAGCAGCTCCAGGGGAACCGGGGAGCTGTTTTTT	CASSSRGTGELFF
TRBV28	TRBJ2-1	-	-	TGTGCCAGCAGTTTTACGGGGGGCGCGGGATACAATGAGCAGTTCTTC	CASSFTGGAGYNEQFF
TRBV18	TRBJ1-1	-	-	TGTGCCAGCTCACCACCGAGCGCTGAAGCTTTCTTT	CASSPPSAEAFF
TRBV2	TRBJ2-3	-	TRBD2	TGTGCCAGCAGTCCCCGGACTAGCCGGAACACAGATACGCAGTATTTT	CASSPRTSRNTDTQYF
TRBV3-1/TRBV3-2	TRBJ1-3	-	-	TGTGCCAGCAGCCCGACAGTTGACGGAAACACCATATATTTT	CASSPTVDGNTIYF
TRBV2	TRBJ1-1	-	-	TGTGCCAGCAGTGTATACACTGAAGCTTTCTTT	CASSVYTEAFF
TRBV6-1	TRBJ1-2	-	-	TGTGCCAGCAGAGGACAAGACACGGGTGGCTACACCTTC	CASRGQDTGGYTF
TRBV19	TRBJ2-7	-	TRBD2	TGTGCCAGTAGTACACCTAGCGGGAAAGACTCCTACGAGCAGTACTTC	CASSTPSGKDSYEQYF
TRBV5-5	TRBJ1-1	-	-	TGTGCCAGCCAAGGGCCACAGGTTCTCCCGGCTGAAGCTTTCTTT	CASQGPQVLPAEAFF
TRBV27	TRBJ1-2	-	TRBD1	TGTGCCAGCAGTACCCGGGACAGGGGAAGGGGCTATGGCTACACCTTC	CASSTRDRGRGYGYTF
TRBV7-9	TRBJ2-1	few	-	TGTGCCAGCAGCTCACTAGGATCCTACAATGAGCAGTTCTTC	CASSSLGSYNEQFF
TRBV20-1	TRBJ1-4	-	TRBD1	TGCAGTGCTAGTAACGCCGGGACAGGGGGCCGTAATAATGAAAAACTGTTTTTT	CSASNAGTGGRNNEKLFF
TRBV5-1	TRBJ1-3	-	-	TGCGCCAGCAGCGCGGACAGCCCAAACACCATATATTTT	CASSADSPNTIYF
TRBV28	TRBJ2-1	-	-	TGTGCCAGCGTCCCCGGGACTCATAATGAGCAGTTCTTC	CASVPGTHNEQFF
TRBV28	TRBJ1-3	-	TRBD1	TGTGCCAGCAGTCCCCCCGACAGGGCTGGAAACACCATATATTTT	CASSPPDRAGNTIYF
TRBV10-3	TRBJ1-1	-	TRBD1	TGTGCCATCAGATTCGGGACAGAGGGCTCTGAAGCTTTCTTT	CAIRFGTEGSEAFF
TRBV10-3	TRBJ2-2	few	-	TGTGCCATCAGTGCTCTCAGGGTTTCGAACACCGGGGAGCTGTTTTTT	CAISALRVSNTGELFF
TRBV28	TRBJ2-1	few	TRBD2	TGTGCCAGCAGCGGACTAGAGCGAAGTGAGCAGTTCTTC	CASSGLERSEQFF
TRBV21-1	TRBJ2-1	-	-	TGTGCCAGCAGCAAAGGGGGTAGCGGGAAAGCGGTTGAGCAGTTCTTC	CASSKGGSGKAVEQFF
TRBV5-1	TRBJ2-7	-	TRBD1	TGCGCCAGCAGCTTGGGGAGGACAGGGGCCACCTACGAGCAGTACTTC	CASSLGRTGATYEQYF
TRBV9	TRBJ2-2	-	-	TGTGCCAGCAGCGTAGGGGCCACTAGAGGCACCGGGGAGCTGTTTTTT	CASSVGATRGTGELFF
TRBV12-3/TRBV12-4	TRBJ2-7	-	TRBD1	TGTGCCAGCAGTCCACAAGGACAGGGGCCTACTTTC	CASSPQGQGPTF
TRBV3-1/TRBV3-2	TRBJ2-5	-	-	TGTGCCAGCAGCCCGACTAGTTTGGAGACCCAGTACTTC	CASSPTSLETQYF
TRBV5-4	TRBJ2-5	-	-	TGTGCCAGCAGCTCATCCAACCAAGAGACCCAGTACTTC	CASSSSNQETQYF
TRBV15	TRBJ2-1	-	-	TGTGCCACCAGCAGAGATCAGGGTATGGGCCATGAGCAGTTCTTC	CATSRDQGMGHEQFF
TRBV29-1	TRBJ2-7	-	TRBD1	TGCAGCGTCCGCTCCGGGACAGGGATAGTCTACGAGCAGTACTTC	CSVRSGTGIVYEQYF